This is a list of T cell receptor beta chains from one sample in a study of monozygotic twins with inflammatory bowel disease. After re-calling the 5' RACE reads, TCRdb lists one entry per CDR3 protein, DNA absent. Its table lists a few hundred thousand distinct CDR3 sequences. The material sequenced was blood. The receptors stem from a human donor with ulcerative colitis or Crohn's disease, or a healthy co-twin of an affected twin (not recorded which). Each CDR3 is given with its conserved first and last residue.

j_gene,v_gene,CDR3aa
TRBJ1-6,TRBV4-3,CASSQAGYSPLHF
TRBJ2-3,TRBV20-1,CSARLRGGAPTQYF
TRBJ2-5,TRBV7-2,CASSWKGARETQYF
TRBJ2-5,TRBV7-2,CASSLAGRGETQYF
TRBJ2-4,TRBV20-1,CSARFSGTLAKNIQYF
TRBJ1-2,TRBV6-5,CASRPATGHGYTF
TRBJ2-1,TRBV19,CASSILAGGYEQFF
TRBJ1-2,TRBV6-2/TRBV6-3,CASSSGQVTNYGYTF
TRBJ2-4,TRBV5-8,CASSTRRLRNKNIQYF
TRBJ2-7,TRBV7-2,CASSSGGKLEQYF
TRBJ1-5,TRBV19,CASTDTYNQPQHF
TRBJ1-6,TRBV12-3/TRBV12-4,CASSLYSWLNSPLHF
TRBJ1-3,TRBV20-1,CSARPRPRRGNTIYF
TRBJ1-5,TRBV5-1,CASSLEGINQPQHF
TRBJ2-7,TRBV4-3,CASSQDLSGTDFSYEQYF
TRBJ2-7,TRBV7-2,CASSFYRGQGTYEQYF
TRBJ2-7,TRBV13,CASSPRGQQTYEQYF
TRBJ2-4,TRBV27,CASSRTSGAKNIQYF
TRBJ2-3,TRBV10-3,CAISEDYTDTQYF
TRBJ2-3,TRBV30,CAWVYGSRRDTQYF
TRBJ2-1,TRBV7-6,CASSLAGGEGFF
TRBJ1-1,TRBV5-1,CASSFAENTEAFF
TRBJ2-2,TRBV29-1,CSVVTSGRGELFF
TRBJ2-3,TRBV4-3,CASSQAPTGTDTQYF
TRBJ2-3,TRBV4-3,CASSQDMIGKGTDTQYF
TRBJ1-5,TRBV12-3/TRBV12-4,CASGNGQPQHF
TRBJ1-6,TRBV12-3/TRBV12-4,CASRTGGNRYSPLHF
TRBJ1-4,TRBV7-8,CASSWRAPNEKLFF
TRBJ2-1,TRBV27,CASSLSYIYNEQFF
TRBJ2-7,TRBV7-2,CASSPYSYEQYF
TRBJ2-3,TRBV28,CASSSTSLRAYTQYF